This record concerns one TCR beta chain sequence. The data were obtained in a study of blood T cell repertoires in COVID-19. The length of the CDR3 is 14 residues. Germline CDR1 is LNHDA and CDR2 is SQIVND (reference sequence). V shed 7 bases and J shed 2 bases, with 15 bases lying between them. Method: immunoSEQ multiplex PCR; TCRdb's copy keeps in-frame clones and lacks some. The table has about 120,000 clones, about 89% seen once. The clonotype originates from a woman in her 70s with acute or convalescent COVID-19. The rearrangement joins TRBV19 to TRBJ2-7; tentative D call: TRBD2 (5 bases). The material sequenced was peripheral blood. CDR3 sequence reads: CASKAAGRTYEQYF. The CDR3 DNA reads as TGTGCCAGTAAAGCTGCGGGCAGAACCTACGAGCAGTACTTC.